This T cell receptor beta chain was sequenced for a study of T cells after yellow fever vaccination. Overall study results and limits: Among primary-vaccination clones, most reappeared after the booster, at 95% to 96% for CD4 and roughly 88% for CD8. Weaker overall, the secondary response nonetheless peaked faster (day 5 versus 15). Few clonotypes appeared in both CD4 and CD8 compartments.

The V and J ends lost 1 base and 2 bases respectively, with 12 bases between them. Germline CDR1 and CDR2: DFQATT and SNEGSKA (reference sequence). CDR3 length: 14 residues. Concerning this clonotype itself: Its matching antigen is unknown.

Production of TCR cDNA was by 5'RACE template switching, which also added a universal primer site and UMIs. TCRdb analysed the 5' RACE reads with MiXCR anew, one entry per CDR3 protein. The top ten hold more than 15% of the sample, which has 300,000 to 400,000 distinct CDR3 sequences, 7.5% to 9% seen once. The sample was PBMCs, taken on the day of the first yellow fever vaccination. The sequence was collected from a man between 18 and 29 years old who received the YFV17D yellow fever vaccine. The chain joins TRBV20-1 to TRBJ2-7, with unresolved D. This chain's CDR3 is CSARVGDRTYEQYF. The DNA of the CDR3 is TGCAGTGCTAGAGTTGGGGATAGGACCTACGAGCAGTACTTC.